This T cell receptor (beta chain) was captured by sequencing in a study of T-cell reconstitution after alpha-beta-depleted transplantation in children. Germline values: CDR1 SGHAT, CDR2 FQNNGV. CDR3 length: 14 residues. V was cut by 4 bases and J by 3 bases, with 12 bases left in between. General study results and limits: At the one-year point after transplant, T-cell counts and TCRbeta diversity were found to come mostly from T cells that had been newly produced. Expanded graft clones numbering several hundred reportedly gave rise to alpha-beta T cells about two months after transplant. After transplant, high TCRbeta diversity at day 60 in some patients arose from surviving recipient T cells and thymic progenitors.

Unique molecular identifiers were built into the TCRbeta library. In TCRdb, the PCR reads were re-called with MiXCR into one record per CDR3 protein. The table has around 440,000 distinct CDR3 sequences, roughly 17% seen once. This clonotype has more than one count but fewer than ten. Its antigen remains unknown. The sequences come from PBMCs, mostly from graft donor cells, collected 360 days after TCRalphabeta/CD19-depleted stem cell transplant. This rearrangement joins TRBV11-2 to TRBJ1-1; no firm D call. This receptor was identified in a boy less than two years old who had a stem cell transplant for Wiskott-Aldrich syndrome, so the T cells may come from the graft donor. As DNA, the CDR3 is TGTGCCAGCAGCTGGGAAGGAGGGTACACTGAAGCTTTCTTT. Translation gives CASSWEGGYTEAFF.